The present T cell receptor (beta chain) was sequenced within a study of breast tumors, draining lymph nodes, adjacent tissues. Whole-study results and caveats: Tumor T cell lymph node origin was a supported hypothesis, not proven. Tumor TCR diversity was below lymph nodes but above nontumor tissue.

Concerning this clonotype: The antigen remains undetermined.

TCRdb ran MiXCR on the multiplex PCR reads and lists one entry per CDR3 protein. The table lists over 150,000 distinct CDR3 sequences, around 29% of them singletons. The lymph nodes were axillary draining lymph nodes from breast cancer patients. Sequenced material: axillary lymph node tissue. This sequence originates from a female donor with breast cancer. Some clones in this sample may be carry-over from other donors' samples.

CDR3 loop: CASSHEDRVAGVGSPLHF. The CDR3 coding sequence is TGCGCCAGCAGCCATGAAGACAGGGTTGCTGGGGTGGGGTCACCCCTCCACTTT. This rearrangement joins TRBV4-1 to TRBJ1-6; 7 bases are a match to TRBD1. The V gene end was trimmed by 3 bases and the J gene end by 10 bases; junction bases not matched to a gene: 18. Germline CDR1 and CDR2: MGHRA and YSYEKL. This CDR3 is built from 18 residues.